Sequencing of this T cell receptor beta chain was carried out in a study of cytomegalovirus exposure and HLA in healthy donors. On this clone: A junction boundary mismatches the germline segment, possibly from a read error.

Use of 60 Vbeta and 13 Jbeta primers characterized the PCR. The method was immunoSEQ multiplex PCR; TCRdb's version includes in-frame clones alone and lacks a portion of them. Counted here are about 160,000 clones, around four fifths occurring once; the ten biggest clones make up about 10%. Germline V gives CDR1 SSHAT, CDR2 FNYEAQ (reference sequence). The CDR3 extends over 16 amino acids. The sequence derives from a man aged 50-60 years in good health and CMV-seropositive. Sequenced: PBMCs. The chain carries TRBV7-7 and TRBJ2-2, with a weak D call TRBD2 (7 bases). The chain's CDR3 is CASTPQGGANTGELFF. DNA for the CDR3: TGTGCTAGCACCCCCCAAGGGGGGGCGAACACCGGGGAGCTGTTTTTT.